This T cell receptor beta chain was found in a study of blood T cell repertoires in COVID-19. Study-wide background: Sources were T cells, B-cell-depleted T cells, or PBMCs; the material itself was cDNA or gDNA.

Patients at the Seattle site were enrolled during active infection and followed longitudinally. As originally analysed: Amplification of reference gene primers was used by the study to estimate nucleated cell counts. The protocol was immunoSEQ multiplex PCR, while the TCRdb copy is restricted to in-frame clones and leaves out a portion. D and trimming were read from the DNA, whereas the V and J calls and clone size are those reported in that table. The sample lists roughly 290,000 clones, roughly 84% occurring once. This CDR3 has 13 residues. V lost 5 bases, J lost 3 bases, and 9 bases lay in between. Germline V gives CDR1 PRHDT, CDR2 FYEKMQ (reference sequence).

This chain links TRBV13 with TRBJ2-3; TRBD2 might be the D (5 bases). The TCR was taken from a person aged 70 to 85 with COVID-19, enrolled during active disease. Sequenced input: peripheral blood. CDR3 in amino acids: CASSQRGTDTQYF. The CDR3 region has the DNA TGTGCCAGCAGCCAGAGAGGGACAGATACGCAGTATTTT.